Listed here are 20 T cell receptor beta chains from one sample, sequenced in a study of graft-versus-host responses after intestinal transplantation. The repertoire was sequenced with immunoSEQ multiplex PCR; TCRdb's copy has only in-frame clones and lacks some. Among fewer than 15,000 clones listed, around 88% were seen once. This sample comprised PBMCs, obtained around 120 days after transplant. These receptors all stem from a human patient who received an intestinal transplant, so some T cells may come from the graft donor.

This chain uses TRBV7-6 with TRBJ2-1; TRBD2 matches at 11 bases. The CDR3 is made up of 14 amino acids. The V gene end was trimmed by 5 bases and the J gene end by 4 bases; junction bases not matched to a gene: 1. Germline V gives CDR1 SGHVS, CDR2 FNYEAQ. The CDR3 spells CASSPSGRYNEQFF. CDR3 DNA: TGTGCCAGCAGCCCTAGCGGGAGGTACAATGAGCAGTTCTTC. The whole variable domain, filled in from reference TRBV7-6 and TRBJ2-1, reads GAGVSQSPRYKVTKRGQDVALRCDPISGHVSLYWYRQALGQGPEFLTYFNYEAQQDKSGLPNDRFSAERPEGSISTLTIQRTEQRDSAMYRCASSPSGRYNEQFFGPGTRLTVL.

A few counts support this clone. This same CDR3 is encoded by further DNA sequences in the sample. The chain has TRBV27 and TRBJ1-2; 10 bases fit TRBD1. Germline V gene sequence: CDR1 MNHEY, CDR2 SMNVEV (reference sequence). CDR3 length: 16 amino acids. The J segment lost 8 bases and the V segment lost 4 bases, leaving 13 bases of the junction unmatched. The CDR3 DNA is TGTGCCAGCAGTTCCTCCCTGACAGGGGGCGCGGAGGGCTACACCTTC. Its protein is CASSSSLTGGAEGYTF.

This rearrangement joins TRBV6-6 to TRBJ2-5; D uncertain. CDR1 and CDR2 from the germline V gene are MNHNY and SVGAGI (reference sequence). V gave up 5 bases and J gave up 5 bases, with 6 bases separating them. The CDR3 has 11 amino acids. The CDR3 sequence: CASSGLETQYF. CDR3 DNA sequence: TGTGCCAGCAGTGGCTTGGAGACCCAGTACTTC.

The chain recombines TRBV4-1 with TRBJ2-5, with 11 nucleotides matching TRBD1. The CDR3 loop spans 17 amino acids. Per the germline V gene, CDR1 is MGHRA and CDR2 is YSYEKL. V shed 4 bases, J shed 4 bases, and the junction held 11 bases outside the gene matches. The DNA for the CDR3 is TGCGCCAGCAGCCTAGGACAGGGGGCAACGTACGTAGAGACCCAGTACTTC. This encodes CASSLGQGATYVETQYF.

The gene calls are TRBV30 and TRBJ2-7, with D uncertain. CDR3 length equals 12 residues. V shed 1 base and J shed 2 bases, with 6 bases lying between them. Germline-derived CDR1 and CDR2 are GTSNPN and SVGIG (reference sequence). The CDR3 reads CAWSGLAYEQYF. For the CDR3, the DNA is TGTGCCTGGAGTGGGCTCGCCTACGAGCAGTACTTC.

V gene TRBV28 combines with J gene TRBJ2-2; D call uncertain. The germline V gene has CDR1 MDHEN and CDR2 SYDVKM. This CDR3 is 15 amino acids long. Trimming shortened V by 2 bases and J by 0 bases, and 7 bases separated the two germline ends. CDR3 coding DNA: TGTGCCAGCAGTTTACGTCTATCGAACACCGGGGAGCTGTTTTTT. Its translation: CASSLRLSNTGELFF. Drawing the rest from reference TRBV28 and TRBJ2-2, the complete variable domain is DVKVTQSSRYLVKRTGEKVFLECVQDMDHENMFWYRQDPGLGLRLIYFSYDVKMKEKGDIPEGYSVSREKKERFSLILESASTNQTSMYLCASSLRLSNTGELFFGEGSRLTVL.

This chain uses TRBV7-8 with TRBJ2-7, with 7 bases lining up with TRBD1. The CDR3 runs to 15 residues. Germline lookup yields CDR1 SGHVS and CDR2 FQNEAQ. The J segment lost 3 bases and the V segment lost 1 base, leaving 6 bases of the junction unmatched. This CDR3 is CASSLVVRGHYEQYF. The CDR3 DNA is TGTGCCAGCAGCTTAGTGGTTAGGGGGCACTACGAGCAGTACTTC.

The chain employs TRBV6-5 and TRBJ2-3; 12 nucleotides agree with TRBD2. The CDR3 spans 15 residues. Trimming cost V 6 bases and J 4 bases; bases outside gene matches: 5. Germline-derived CDR1 and CDR2 are MNHEY and SVGAGI. CDR3 loop: CASSRLAGDPDTQYF. The DNA for the CDR3 is TGTGCCAGCAGCCGACTAGCGGGAGATCCAGATACGCAGTATTTT.

The chain uses TRBV9 and TRBJ2-3; weak D call: TRBD1 (7 bases). V was trimmed by 3 bases and J by 6 bases, leaving 17 bases between them. From germline, CDR1 is SGDLS and CDR2 YYNGEE. CDR3 length: 15 residues. CDR3 residues: CASSEGRGDLDTQYF. CDR3 nucleotide sequence: TGTGCCAGCAGCGAGGGCAGGGGGGACCTCGATACGCAGTATTTT.

In DNA, the CDR3 is TGTGCCAGCGCCAGCTACGAGCAGTACTTC. It encodes CASASYEQYF. This chain links TRBV11-3 with TRBJ2-7; D gene ambiguous. This CDR3 is 10 amino acids long. V was clipped by 8 bases and J by 3 bases, with 5 bases between them. Germline CDR1 is SGHNT and CDR2 is YENEEA. The variable domain in full, with the rest retrieved from reference TRBV11-3 and TRBJ2-7, is EAGVVQSPRYKIIEKKQPVAFWCNPISGHNTLYWYLQNLGQGPELLIRYENEEAVDDSQLPKDRFSAERLKGVDSTLKIQPAELGDSAVYLCASASYEQYFGPGTRLTVT.

This sequence joins TRBV19 and TRBJ2-1; 9 bases fit TRBD2. V lost 2 bases, J lost 5 bases, and 7 bases stayed unmatched. CDR1 and CDR2 (germline): LNHDA, SQIVND (reference sequence). This CDR3 contains 16 residues. The CDR3 is CASSINSGRRDNEQFF. The CDR3, as DNA: TGTGCCAGTAGTATAAATAGCGGGAGAAGGGACAATGAGCAGTTCTTC.

This sequence joins TRBV7-9 and TRBJ2-1, with 8 bases lining up with TRBD2. Germline assignment: CDR1 SEHNR and CDR2 FQNEAQ (reference sequence). V was clipped by 1 base and J by 8 bases; unmatched bases: 7. This CDR3 is 15 amino acids long. This CDR3 reads CASSLVSGSSHEQFF. Here the CDR3 DNA reads TGTGCCAGCAGCTTAGTAAGCGGGAGTAGCCATGAGCAGTTCTTC.

The rearrangement links TRBV20-1 to TRBJ2-1; 7 nucleotides line up with TRBD1. Germline V gives CDR1 DFQATT, CDR2 SNEGSKA (reference sequence). The CDR3 loop spans 11 amino acids. V dropped 0 bases and J dropped 10; count of bases not matched to a gene: 0. CDR3 DNA: TGCAGTGCTAGAGAGGACAGGGAGCAGTTCTTC. It encodes CSAREDREQFF.

This clone came up once. The J gene is TRBJ2-1, the V gene TRBV9, with TRBD1 identical over 9 bases. This CDR3 contains 17 residues. Trimming cost V 4 bases and J 4 bases; bases outside gene matches: 12. From germline, CDR1 is SGDLS and CDR2 YYNGEE. The chain's CDR3 is CASSIDLDRGSYNEQFF. The CDR3 DNA follows: TGTGCCAGCAGCATCGACTTGGACAGGGGCTCATACAATGAGCAGTTCTTC. Together with reference TRBV9 and TRBJ2-1, the CDR3 gives the full variable domain: DSGVTQTPKHLITATGQRVTLRCSPRSGDLSVYWYQQSLDQGLQFLIQYYNGEERAKGNILERFSAQQFPDLHSELNLSSLELGDSALYFCASSIDLDRGSYNEQFFGPGTRLTVL.

The chain is built from TRBV4-3 and TRBJ2-5; a weak D match, TRBD1 (6 bases). CDR1 is LGHNA, CDR2 YSLEER, per germline. V gave up 2 bases and J gave up 1 base, with 11 bases separating them. CDR3 length: 15 residues. The CDR3 DNA is TGCGCCAGCAGCCAACCGGACAGACCCCAAGAGACCCAGTACTTC. The encoded protein is CASSQPDRPQETQYF.

The chain is built from TRBV28 and TRBJ2-7; a weak D match, TRBD2 (6 bases). The CDR3 has 14 residues. V shed 0 bases and J shed 4 bases, with 10 bases lying between them. Germline CDR1 reads MDHEN; CDR2 reads SYDVKM. The CDR3 spells CASSLWGGKYEQYF. For the CDR3, the DNA is TGTGCCAGCAGTTTATGGGGGGGAAAGTACGAGCAGTACTTC.

J is TRBJ2-2 and V is TRBV11-2, with D perhaps TRBD2 (6 bases). The V end lost 2 bases, the J end lost 9 bases, and 10 bases lay between the germline ends. The CDR3 sequence is 13 residues long. Germline V lookup: CDR1 SGHAT, CDR2 FQNNGV. The DNA of the CDR3 is TGTGCCAGCAGCTTATTTCGGGAGTGGGAGCTGTTTTTT. Protein sequence: CASSLFREWELFF.

The rearrangement links TRBV21-1 to TRBJ1-1; the D call TRBD1 from the table was never checked on the DNA. TRBV21-1 has pseudogene status. The CDR3 sequence is 15 residues long. As DNA, the CDR3 is TGTGCCAGCAGCAAATTGGACAGGCCGAACACTGAAGCTTTCTTT. Translating it yields CASSKLDRPNTEAFF.

V usage is TRBV5-1 and J usage is TRBJ2-1; 10 bases match TRBD1. The germline V gene has CDR1 SGHRS and CDR2 YFSETQ. V gave up 0 bases and J gave up 8 bases; unmatched junction bases: 11. The CDR3 extends over 17 amino acids. The chain's CDR3 is CASSLVSGQGQGDEQFF. The CDR3 DNA sequence: TGCGCCAGCAGCTTGGTGTCGGGACAGGGGCAAGGGGATGAGCAGTTCTTC.

The J gene is TRBJ2-2, the V gene TRBV6-5; D may be TRBD1 (5 bases). Germline CDR1 and CDR2: MNHEY and SVGAGI. CDR3 size: 13 residues. V was pared by 5 bases and J by 3 bases, with 7 bases between. The CDR3 DNA reads TGTGCCAGCAGTGAACAGGACACCGGGGAGCTGTTTTTT. Protein product: CASSEQDTGELFF.